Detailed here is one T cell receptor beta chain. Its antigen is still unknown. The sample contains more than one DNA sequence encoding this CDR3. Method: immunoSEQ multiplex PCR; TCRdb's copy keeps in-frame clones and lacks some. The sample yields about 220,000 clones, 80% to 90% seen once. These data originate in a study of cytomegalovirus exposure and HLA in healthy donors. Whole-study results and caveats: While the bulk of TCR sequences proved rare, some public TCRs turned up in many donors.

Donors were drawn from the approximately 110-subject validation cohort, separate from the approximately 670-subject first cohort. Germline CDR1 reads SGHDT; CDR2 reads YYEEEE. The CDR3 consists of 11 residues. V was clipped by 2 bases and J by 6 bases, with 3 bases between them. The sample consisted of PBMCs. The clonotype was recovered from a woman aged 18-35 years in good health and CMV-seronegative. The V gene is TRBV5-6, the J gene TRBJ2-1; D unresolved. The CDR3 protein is CASSFLNEQFF. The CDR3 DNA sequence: TGTGCCAGCAGCTTTCTCAATGAGCAGTTCTTC.